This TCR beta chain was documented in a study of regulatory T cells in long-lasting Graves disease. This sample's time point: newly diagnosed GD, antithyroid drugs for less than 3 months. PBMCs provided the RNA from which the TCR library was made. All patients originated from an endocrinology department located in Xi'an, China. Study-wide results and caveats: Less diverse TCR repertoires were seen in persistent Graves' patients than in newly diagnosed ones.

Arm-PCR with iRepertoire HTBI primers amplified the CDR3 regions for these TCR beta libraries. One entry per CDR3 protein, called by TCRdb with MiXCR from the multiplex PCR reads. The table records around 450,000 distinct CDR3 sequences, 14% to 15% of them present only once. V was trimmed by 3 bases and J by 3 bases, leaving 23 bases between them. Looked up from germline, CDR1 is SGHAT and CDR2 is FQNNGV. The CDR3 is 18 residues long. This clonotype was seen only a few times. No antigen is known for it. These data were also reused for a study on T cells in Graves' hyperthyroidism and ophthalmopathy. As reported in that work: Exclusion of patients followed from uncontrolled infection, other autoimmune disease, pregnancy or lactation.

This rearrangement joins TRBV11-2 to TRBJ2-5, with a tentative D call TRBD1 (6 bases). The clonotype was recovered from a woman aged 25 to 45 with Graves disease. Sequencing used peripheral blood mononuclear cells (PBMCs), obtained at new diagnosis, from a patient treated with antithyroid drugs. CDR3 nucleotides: TGTGCCAGCAGCTTCGCGTACCCCGGGACACTGCGGAAAGAGACCCAGTACTTC. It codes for CASSFAYPGTLRKETQYF.